This section outlines one TCR beta chain sequence together with its context. Its antigen is currently unknown. With the Oncomine TCR Beta short-read assay, DNA from cultured CD4+ T cells was sequenced. TCRdb re-analysed the PCR reads in MiXCR, keeping a single row per CDR3 protein. The data hold 25,000 to 30,000 distinct CDR3 sequences, with around 50% observed a single time. This specimen belongs to a study of vaccination and CD4 T cells after COVID-19. Sample treatment: roughly 10-day PBMC culture with coronavirus spike peptide pools or control peptides (ViraFEST assay). J gave up 11 bases and V 0 bases, and 24 bases lay outside the gene matches. The CDR3 has 20 amino acids. Germline CDR1 reads GTSNPN; CDR2 reads SVGIG (reference sequence).

Sequenced material: CD4+ T cells from blood, cultured in vitro, taken before SARS-CoV-2 vaccination. The source of this sequence is a human donor who received a COVID-19 vaccine. V gene TRBV30 combines with J gene TRBJ1-6; 8 bases fit TRBD1. The CDR3 DNA reads as TGTGCCTGGAGTGTAAAATTAGGTCAGGGGGCCGGTACGGTTAAGGCACCCCTCCACTTT. It translates to CAWSVKLGQGAGTVKAPLHF.